The rows below give T cell receptor beta chains drawn from one sample of a study of glioma-infiltrating T cells after dendritic cell vaccination. Data came from immunoSEQ multiplex PCR; TCRdb stores just in-frame clones and leaves some out. This table holds about 65,000 clones, approximately 86% found once. Sequenced here: blood, sampled after dendritic cell vaccination. The receptors come from a human donor with glioblastoma. The CDR3 runs from the conserved cysteine through the conserved F or W. D genes are given only for firm matches. Clone size, where shown, is once, few, many, or a class for clones that have expanded.

v_call	d_call	j_call	clone_size	cdr3_aa	cdr3_nt
TRBV6-5	TRBD2	TRBJ2-7	NA	CASSQVAGVRNEQYF	TGTGCCAGCAGTCAGGTAGCGGGAGTCAGGAACGAGCAGTACTTC
TRBV11-3	TRBD2	TRBJ2-3	NA	CASSLDQLAGISTDTQYF	TGTGCCAGCAGCTTAGATCAACTAGCGGGGATTAGCACAGATACGCAGTATTTT
TRBV7-3	TRBD1	TRBJ1-1	NA	CASSLSSPGQTNTEAFF	TGTGCCAGCAGCTTGTCCTCGCCGGGACAGACGAACACTGAAGCTTTCTTT
TRBV7-6	NA	TRBJ2-3	once	CASSPESDTQYF	TGTGCCAGCAGCCCGGAGTCAGATACGCAGTATTTT
TRBV19	NA	TRBJ1-2	NA	CASTSGAVNYGYTF	TGTGCCAGTACCTCAGGGGCGGTTAACTATGGCTACACCTTC
TRBV18	NA	TRBJ1-1	NA	CASSPQGMDTEAFF	TGTGCCAGCTCACCCCAGGGAATGGACACTGAAGCTTTCTTT
TRBV14	NA	TRBJ1-1	NA	CASRAGYTEAFF	TGTGCCAGCAGGGCGGGGTACACTGAAGCTTTCTTT
TRBV12-5	TRBD1	TRBJ1-5	NA	CASGLAGPGQGNNQPQHF	TGTGCTAGTGGTTTGGCTGGGCCGGGACAGGGAAACAATCAGCCCCAGCATTTT
TRBV5-4	NA	TRBJ1-1	NA	CASSFGGGLGVGTEAFF	TGTGCCAGCAGCTTTGGGGGCGGGTTAGGGGTGGGCACTGAAGCTTTCTTT
TRBV18	NA	TRBJ2-7	NA	CASSPDWAGYEQYF	TGTGCCAGCTCACCCGACTGGGCGGGGTACGAGCAGTACTTC
TRBV19	TRBD2	TRBJ2-2	NA	CASGTSGSTGELFF	TGTGCCAGTGGGACTAGCGGGAGTACTGGGGAGCTGTTTTTT
TRBV25-1	NA	TRBJ2-2	NA	CASSPRSGGFTGELFF	TGTGCCAGCAGTCCCCGCTCAGGCGGGTTCACCGGGGAGCTGTTTTTT
TRBV13	TRBD1	TRBJ2-3	NA	CASSTGVWTGDTQYF	TGTGCCAGCAGCACCGGGGTTTGGACAGGAGATACGCAGTATTTT
TRBV6-5	TRBD1	TRBJ1-1	NA	CASGRKGARGTEAFF	TGTGCCAGCGGGAGAAAGGGGGCTCGTGGCACTGAAGCTTTCTTT
TRBV11-1	TRBD2	TRBJ2-1	NA	CASSGGDHGLARINNEQFF	TGTGCCAGCAGCGGGGGAGACCACGGACTAGCCCGAATCAACAATGAGCAGTTCTTC
TRBV30	TRBD1	TRBJ1-2	NA	CASVIIQGGGYTF	TGTGCCTCCGTCATCATCCAGGGGGGTGGCTACACCTTC
TRBV21-1	NA	TRBJ2-2	few	CASSKVEGEVAGELFF	TGTGCCAGCAGCAAAGTGGAGGGAGAGGTCGCCGGGGAGCTGTTTTTT
TRBV2	TRBD2	TRBJ2-5	NA	CASRASSGGHQETQYF	TGTGCCAGCAGAGCTTCTAGCGGGGGGCACCAAGAGACCCAGTACTTC
TRBV18	TRBD1	TRBJ2-2	NA	CASSPATGGTGELFF	TGTGCCAGCTCACCGGCGACAGGGGGCACCGGGGAGCTGTTTTTT
TRBV19	NA	TRBJ1-1	NA	CASSIPPSNLNTEAFF	TGTGCCAGTAGTATCCCCCCCAGTAACCTGAACACTGAAGCTTTCTTT
TRBV6-6	NA	TRBJ1-2	NA	CASSFSSPAYGYTF	TGTGCCAGCAGTTTTAGCTCTCCTGCCTATGGCTACACCTTC
TRBV16	NA	TRBJ1-1	NA	CASSQLGRGNTEAFF	TGTGCCAGCAGCCAATTGGGCAGGGGAAACACTGAAGCTTTCTTT
TRBV2	TRBD1	TRBJ1-3	once	CASTGQGTSSGNTIYF	TGTGCCAGCACCGGACAGGGGACGAGCTCTGGAAACACCATATATTTT
TRBV19	NA	TRBJ2-3	NA	CASSIAGQGDTQYF	TGTGCCAGTAGTATAGCGGGACAAGGAGATACGCAGTATTTT
TRBV10-3	NA	TRBJ2-7	once	CAISGRATEQYF	TGTGCCATCAGTGGGCGGGCCACCGAGCAGTACTTC
TRBV6-5	TRBD2	TRBJ2-1	NA	CASSPGLAGVGQFF	TGTGCCAGCAGTCCGGGACTAGCGGGAGTTGGGCAGTTCTTC
TRBV2	TRBD1	TRBJ1-6	NA	CATKPTGTSYNSPLHF	TGTGCCACCAAGCCGACAGGGACTTCCTATAATTCACCCCTCCACTTT
TRBV7-9	TRBD1	TRBJ2-7	NA	CASSLGTGDIGEQYF	TGTGCCAGCAGCTTAGGGACAGGGGATATTGGCGAGCAGTACTTC
TRBV10-2	NA	TRBJ1-1	NA	CASSGGLNTEAFF	TGCGCCAGCAGCGGGGGATTGAACACTGAAGCTTTCTTT
TRBV5-7	TRBD2	TRBJ2-7	few	CASSLASGSSYEQYF	TGTGCCAGCAGCTTGGCGAGCGGGAGCTCCTACGAGCAGTACTTC
TRBV19	NA	TRBJ2-3	NA	CASRNRVGGTDTQYF	TGTGCCAGTAGAAACAGGGTAGGGGGCACAGATACGCAGTATTTT
TRBV6-5	NA	TRBJ1-5	NA	CASSRYNSNQPQHF	TGTGCCAGCAGTCGATACAATAGCAATCAGCCCCAGCATTTT
TRBV4-3	NA	TRBJ1-5	few	CASSQDGNDNQPQHF	TGCGCCAGCAGCCAAGACGGGAACGACAATCAGCCCCAGCATTTT
TRBV10-2	TRBD2	TRBJ2-3	NA	CASSETSGRFIDTQYF	TGCGCCAGCAGTGAGACTAGCGGGAGGTTCATCGATACGCAGTATTTT
TRBV30	TRBD1	TRBJ1-2	NA	CAWGTLTGAGYTF	TGTGCCTGGGGGACCTTGACAGGGGCTGGCTACACCTTC
TRBV27	TRBD1	TRBJ2-1	few	CASSRPGQTYNEQFF	TGTGCCAGCAGTCGCCCGGGACAGACCTACAATGAGCAGTTCTTC
TRBV19	NA	TRBJ1-1	NA	CASSTYRDITEAFF	TGTGCCAGTAGTACCTACCGGGACATCACTGAAGCTTTCTTT
TRBV7-9	NA	TRBJ2-1	NA	CASSFSTRGNEQFF	TGTGCCAGCAGCTTCTCTACCCGGGGGAATGAGCAGTTCTTC
TRBV10-1	NA	TRBJ1-5	NA	CASTYNQPQHF	TGCGCCAGCACCTATAATCAGCCCCAGCATTTT
TRBV7-9	TRBD1	TRBJ1-4	NA	CASSTDRGQGEKLFF	TGTGCCAGCAGCACTGACAGGGGGCAAGGTGAAAAACTGTTTTTT
TRBV7-3	TRBD2	TRBJ2-1	NA	CASSLWSGTYNEQFF	TGTGCCAGCAGCTTGTGGAGCGGGACCTACAATGAGCAGTTCTTC
TRBV5-5	NA	TRBJ1-5	NA	CASSLVTGSNQPQHF	TGTGCCAGCAGCTTGGTGACAGGCAGCAATCAGCCCCAGCATTTT
TRBV27	TRBD1	TRBJ2-6	NA	CASSLATGYGANVLTF	TGTGCCAGCAGTCTCGCGACAGGGTATGGGGCCAACGTCCTGACTTTC
TRBV6-5	TRBD1	TRBJ1-2	few	CASSYAPTGNYGYTF	TGTGCCAGCAGTTACGCGCCGACAGGGAACTATGGCTACACCTTC
TRBV7-9	NA	TRBJ2-5	NA	CASSSDLGGGKTQYF	TGTGCCAGCAGCAGCGACCTTGGAGGTGGAAAGACCCAGTACTTC
TRBV5-1	NA	TRBJ1-1	NA	CASSSQPTENTEAFF	TGCGCCAGCAGCTCGCAGCCTACAGAGAACACTGAAGCTTTCTTT
TRBV27	NA	TRBJ1-2	NA	CASSSLLGQKSLNYGYTF	TGTGCCAGCAGTTCCCTACTCGGACAGAAGTCCCTTAACTATGGCTACACCTTC
TRBV6-5	NA	TRBJ1-2	NA	CASSYSGVEDPYGYTF	TGTGCCAGCAGTTACTCGGGTGTAGAGGATCCTTATGGCTACACCTTC
TRBV5-4	NA	TRBJ1-4	NA	CASSTREGLEEKLFF	TGTGCCAGCAGCACCAGGGAGGGATTAGAGGAAAAACTGTTTTTT
TRBV19	NA	TRBJ2-6	NA	CASSGRSSGANVLTF	TGTGCCAGTAGTGGGAGGAGCTCTGGGGCCAACGTCCTGACTTTC
TRBV13	NA	TRBJ1-1	NA	CASSLMGPRNTEAFF	TGTGCCAGCAGCTTAATGGGGCCCCGGAACACTGAAGCTTTCTTT
TRBV29-1	NA	TRBJ1-3	NA	CSVDRGGNTIYF	TGCAGCGTTGATAGGGGCGGAAACACCATATATTTT
TRBV15	NA	TRBJ1-1	NA	CATSTTFGVTEAFF	TGTGCCACCAGCACTACGTTCGGGGTCACTGAAGCTTTCTTT